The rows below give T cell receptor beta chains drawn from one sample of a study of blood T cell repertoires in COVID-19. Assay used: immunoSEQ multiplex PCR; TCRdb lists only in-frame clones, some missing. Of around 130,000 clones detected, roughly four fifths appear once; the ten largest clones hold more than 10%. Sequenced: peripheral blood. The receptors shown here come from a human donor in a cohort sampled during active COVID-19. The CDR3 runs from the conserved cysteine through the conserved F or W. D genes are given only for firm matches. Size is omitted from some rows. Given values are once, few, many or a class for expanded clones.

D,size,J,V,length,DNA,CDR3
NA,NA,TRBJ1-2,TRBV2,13,TGTGCCGACCCAGCAGGGGACAACTATGGCTACACCTTC,CADPAGDNYGYTF
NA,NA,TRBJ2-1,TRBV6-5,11,TGTGCCAGCACCCTAGTAAATGAGCAGTTCTTC,CASTLVNEQFF
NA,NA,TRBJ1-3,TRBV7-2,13,TGTGCCAGCAGACTCCCCCCTGGAAACACCATATATTTT,CASRLPPGNTIYF
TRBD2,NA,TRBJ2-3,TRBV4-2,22,TGTGCCAGCAGCCAAGACTCAAGTCCGGGACTAGCGGGGGGGCTTAGCACAGATACGCAGTATTTT,CASSQDSSPGLAGGLSTDTQYF
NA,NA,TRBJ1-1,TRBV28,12,TGTGCCAGCAGTTTGTCCCGGGATGAAGCTTTCTTT,CASSLSRDEAFF
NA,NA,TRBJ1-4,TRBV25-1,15,TGTGCCAGCAGTGAATCGGGGGCAACTAATGAAAAACTGTTTTTT,CASSESGATNEKLFF
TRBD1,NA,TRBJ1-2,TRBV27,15,TGTGCCAGCAGTTCAGCCGGGACAGGGTTTGGTGGCTACACCTTC,CASSSAGTGFGGYTF
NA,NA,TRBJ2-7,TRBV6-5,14,TGTGCCAGCAGTTCACCTATGGTAGCGCGCGAGCAGTACTTC,CASSSPMVAREQYF
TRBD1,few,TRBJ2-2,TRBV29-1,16,TGCAGCGTTGAACCGACAGGGTGGCATAGGCCCGGGGAGCTGTTTTTT,CSVEPTGWHRPGELFF
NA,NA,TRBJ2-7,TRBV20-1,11,TGCAGTGCTAGGCTTGGAGTCGAGCAGTACTTC,CSARLGVEQYF
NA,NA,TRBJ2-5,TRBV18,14,TGTGCCAGCACGGAAATAGCGCTGGGAGAGACCCAGTACTTC,CASTEIALGETQYF
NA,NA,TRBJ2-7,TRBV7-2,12,TGTGCCAGCAGCTTCTCCCAGGGCGAGCAGTACTTC,CASSFSQGEQYF
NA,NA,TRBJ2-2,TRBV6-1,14,TGTGCCAGCAGTGAAACTTCGGTTTCCGGGGAGCTGTTTTTT,CASSETSVSGELFF
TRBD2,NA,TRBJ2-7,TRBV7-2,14,TGTGCCAGCAGCCCCCCAGTGGGGGGGTACGAGCAGTACTTC,CASSPPVGGYEQYF
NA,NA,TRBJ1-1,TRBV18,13,TGTGCCAGCTCACCTTCCATGAACACTGAAGCTTTCTTT,CASSPSMNTEAFF
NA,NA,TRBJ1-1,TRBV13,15,TGTGCCAGCAGCTTTACGAGGACTTTGAACACTGAAGCTTTCTTT,CASSFTRTLNTEAFF
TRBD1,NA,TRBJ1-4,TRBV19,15,TGTGCCAGTAGTACCCAGGGGGCGCGGAATGAAAAACTGTTTTTT,CASSTQGARNEKLFF
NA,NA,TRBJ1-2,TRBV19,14,TGTGCCAGTAGTATGATGTCTCGGGACTATGGCTACACCTTC,CASSMMSRDYGYTF
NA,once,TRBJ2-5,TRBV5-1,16,TGCGCCAGCAGCCTACAGGGTATGGTAGGGCTAGAGACCCAGTACTTC,CASSLQGMVGLETQYF
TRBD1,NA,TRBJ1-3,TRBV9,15,TGTGCCAGTGGACAGGGGGAACGGCCTGGAAACACCATATATTTT,CASGQGERPGNTIYF
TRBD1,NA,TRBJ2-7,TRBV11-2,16,TGTGCCAGCAGATCCCTCCGGGACAGGGATACCTACGAGCAGTACTTC,CASRSLRDRDTYEQYF
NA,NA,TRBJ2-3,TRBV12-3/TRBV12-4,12,TGTGCCAGCAGTTTATTCGGAGATACGCAGTATTTT,CASSLFGDTQYF
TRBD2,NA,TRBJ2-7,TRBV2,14,TGTGCCAGCAGGATGGGGGGGGAAGCTATCGAGCAGTACTTC,CASRMGGEAIEQYF
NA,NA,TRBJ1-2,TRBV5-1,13,TGCGCCAGCAGCTTGGAGAGTAACTATGGCTACACCTTC,CASSLESNYGYTF
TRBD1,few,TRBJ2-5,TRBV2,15,TGTGCCAGCAGTGAGGACAGGGGCTTGCAAGAGACCCAGTACTTC,CASSEDRGLQETQYF
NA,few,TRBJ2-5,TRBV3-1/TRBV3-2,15,TGTGCCAGCAGCCAAACCGGGACTCCGAGCGAGACCCAGTACTTC,CASSQTGTPSETQYF
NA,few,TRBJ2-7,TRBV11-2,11,TGTGCCAGCAGCGGACTTCATGGGCAGTACTTC,CASSGLHGQYF
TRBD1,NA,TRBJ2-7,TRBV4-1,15,TGCGCCAGCAGCCCACTCGGGACAGGGATTTACGAGCAGTACTTC,CASSPLGTGIYEQYF